This T cell receptor (beta chain) was recovered during a study of blood T cell repertoires in COVID-19 (dated by TCRdb to about 2020). At the level of the whole study: Samples from collaborators originated in the United States, Italy and Spain and spanned both the acute and convalescent phases of COVID-19. The prospective study material was composed of cDNA or gDNA derived from T cells, B-cell-depleted T cells, or PBMCs. Subjects who had been exposed to COVID-19, were actively infected with it, or had recovered from it provided the deeply sampled blood TCRbeta repertoires that made up the dataset. The repertoires were released in a freely available public database intended as a resource for research on the immune response to SARS-CoV-2. The samples were drawn from two sources: the first 160 participants of the ongoing ImmuneRACE study, and about 1,300 subjects contributed by 6 global collaborators. Sample metadata almost always included a de-identified subject ID, COVID-19 status, age in years and sex. Where available, HLA class I and class II types were taken from metadata supplied by the sample provider and were not determined by assay-based typing. The study at large found these results: How much clinical and demographic metadata was included differed by source and by participant, and the metadata was provided uncurated.

The CDR3 goes from the cysteine to the phenylalanine over 14 residues. The kept DNA is CDR3 alone, 42 bases in frame from the first base. V and J are trimmed by 8 bases and 4 bases, and the gene matches miss 6 bases of the junction. Taken from the germline V gene, the CDR1 and CDR2 loops are SNHLY and FYNNEI. With respect to this clone: Its antigen remains undetermined. Qualities for individual bases were not recorded, and no much larger clone is one base off.

The collaborating institutions used their own protocols to collect whole blood in K2EDTA tubes. For TCRbeta analysis, collaborator samples were shipped as frozen whole blood, as isolated PBMCs, or as DNA extracted from either sample type. TCRbeta CDR3 regions were amplified from genomic DNA by means of the immunoSEQ Assay, a bias-controlled multiplex PCR. In the authors' own workflow: The number of nucleated cells in each sample was estimated by amplification of reference gene primers within the assay. Sequence reads were collapsed and filtered to measure the absolute abundance of every unique TCRbeta CDR3 rearrangement. For each sample, productive Simpson clonality was calculated as the square root of Simpson's diversity index over productive rearrangements. TCRdb limited this immuneACCESS table to in-frame rearrangements with V and J called. A share of clones is missing; checked studies link under half to unresolved V genes, and the rest is unexplained. The V and J calls and clone size are taken from that table; D and trimming were inferred from the DNA. The sample data list some 670,000 clones, and over 80% of these were observed just once. Of the sample, 0.2% to 0.3% falls within the top ten clones.

The sequenced sample consisted of peripheral blood. The sequence derives from a woman younger than 30 with acute or convalescent COVID-19. This chain is built from TRBV2 and TRBJ2-7, with 12 middle bases fitting TRBD2. The DNA sequence is as follows: TGTGCCAGCGGGTTACTAGCGGGGGGTTACGAGCAGTACTTC. Translation gives CASGLLAGGYEQYF.